What follows are 3 T cell receptor beta chains derived from one specimen sequenced in a study of T-cell reconstitution after alpha-beta-depleted transplantation in children. Preparation of the TCRbeta library was carried out with unique molecular identifiers. TCRdb analysed the PCR reads with MiXCR anew, one entry per CDR3 protein. Of around 200,000 distinct CDR3 sequences listed, approximately 9.5% are singletons. The material was PBMCs from the stem cell graft donor, obtained from the stem cell graft. These receptors came from a human donor who donated a stem cell graft to a child with acute lymphoblastic leukemia.

The V call is TRBV6-5, the J call TRBJ2-7, with 9 nucleotides matching TRBD1. Germline assignment: CDR1 MNHEY and CDR2 SVGAGI. CDR3 length: 16 amino acids. V lost 4 bases to trimming and J lost 1 base; unmatched junction nucleotides: 8. The CDR3 region is CASSSSDRGYSYEQYF. The CDR3 DNA is TGTGCCAGCAGTTCGTCGGACAGGGGCTATTCCTACGAGCAGTACTTC.

This clonotype came up many times. The chain has TRBV12-3 or TRBV12-4 and TRBJ2-3, with no clear D. Between the trimmed V and J ends, which lost 2 bases and 0 bases, there was a span of 9 bases. This CDR3 comprises 15 residues. DNA of the CDR3: TGTGCCAGCAGTTTAACGGACGGTAGCACAGATACGCAGTATTTT. It translates to CASSLTDGSTDTQYF.

This clonotype was observed at least ten times. The rearrangement links TRBV5-1 to TRBJ1-1, with TRBD1 matching over 8 bases. Trimming took 5 bases from V and 4 from J; bases not matched to a gene: 7. Germline V CDR1 and CDR2: SGHRS, YFSETQ. The CDR3 is made up of 14 amino acids. CDR3 sequence reads: CASSHNRGGTEAFF. CDR3 sequence (DNA): TGCGCCAGCAGTCATAACAGGGGGGGCACTGAAGCTTTCTTT.